Following are 16 T cell receptor beta chains from one sample sequenced in a study of radiotherapy plus CTLA-4 blockade in lung cancer. TCRdb's copy holds only in-frame clones and misses some; the assay was immunoSEQ multiplex PCR. The profile shows 40,000 to 50,000 clones, 70% to 80% of them singletons. The sequencing here drew on peripheral blood, taken from a patient treated with radiotherapy plus ipilimumab. The origin of the receptors is a human donor with non-small cell lung cancer who had stable disease on radiotherapy plus ipilimumab.

The chain couples TRBV10-3 to TRBJ2-3; D is perhaps TRBD2 (5 bases). Germline V gives CDR1 ENHRY, CDR2 SYGVKD. V gave up 7 bases and J gave up 1 base, with 12 bases separating them. This CDR3 spans 14 amino acids. CDR3 DNA: TGTGCCATCAAAAGGGCGGAGGGCACAGATACGCAGTATTTT. Translated: CAIKRAEGTDTQYF.

The chain joins TRBV7-2 to TRBJ2-3, with 10 bases identical to TRBD2. This CDR3 has 18 amino acids. CDR1 and CDR2 (germline): SGHTA, FQGNSA. V shed 2 bases, J shed 2 bases, and the junction held 10 bases outside the gene matches. CDR3 bases: TGTGCCAGCAGCTTATTGACCTCAAGCGGGGGGGCCACAGATACGCAGTATTTT. Translating gives CASSLLTSSGGATDTQYF.

The gene calls are TRBV2 and TRBJ1-5; 7 nucleotides line up with TRBD1. V was pared by 8 bases and J by 4 bases, with 5 bases of the junction left unmatched. This CDR3 region has 13 residues. Germline V gives CDR1 SNHLY, CDR2 FYNNEI. The CDR3 is CASQTGFNQPQHF. The CDR3, as DNA: TGTGCCAGCCAGACAGGGTTTAATCAGCCCCAGCATTTT.

The V gene is TRBV2, the J gene TRBJ2-1, with D possibly being TRBD2 (7 bases). This CDR3 spans 15 amino acids. Germline CDR1 is SNHLY and CDR2 is FYNNEI. Trimming took off 7 bases at V and 3 bases at J, with 16 bases between the two ends. Here the CDR3 DNA reads TGTGCCAGCAACCCGCCGGGGGGCCGCTACAATGAGCAGTTCTTC. It is translated as CASNPPGGRYNEQFF.

This clone was detected once. The chain combines TRBV10-2 with TRBJ2-1, with D perhaps TRBD1 (5 bases). The CDR3 has 15 amino acids. Trimming removed 7 bases from V and 4 bases from J, with 17 bases in between. The germline CDR1 and CDR2 sequences are WSHSY and SAAADI. CDR3 sequence (DNA): TGCGCCAGCACTACGTGGGAAGGGGTTTACAATGAGCAGTTCTTC. This encodes CASTTWEGVYNEQFF.

This CDR3 reads CASSLPGQGKQYF. Here the CDR3 DNA reads TGTGCCAGCAGCTTACCGGGACAGGGCAAGCAGTACTTC. The chain joins TRBV11-3 to TRBJ2-7; 9 bases map to TRBD1. In germline, CDR1 is SGHNT, CDR2 YENEEA. The CDR3 covers 13 residues. With 2 bases clipped from V and 8 bases from J, the junction kept 4 bases outside the gene matches.

This clone was observed a few times. This sequence joins TRBV19 and TRBJ1-5; TRBD1 matches 9 bases. This CDR3 has 13 amino acids. Per the germline V gene, CDR1 is LNHDA and CDR2 is SQIVND (reference sequence). Trimming cost V 8 bases and J 6 bases; bases outside gene matches: 5. CDR3 in DNA: TGTGCCAGTCGGGACAGGGAATCTCAGCCCCAGCATTTT. This translates into CASRDRESQPQHF. The full variable domain, with the rest looked up from reference TRBV19 and TRBJ1-5, is DGGITQSPKYLFRKEGQNVTLSCEQNLNHDAMYWYRQDPGQGLRLIYYSQIVNDFQKGDIAEGYSVSREKKESFPLTVTSAQKNPTAFYLCASRDRESQPQHFGDGTRLSIL.

The chain couples TRBV5-1 to TRBJ2-7, with D tentatively TRBD1 (6 bases). Germline V gives CDR1 SGHRS, CDR2 YFSETQ. CDR3 length: 14 amino acids. Trimming took 1 base from V and 5 from J, leaving 13 bases between them. CDR3 bases: TGCGCCAGCAGCTTGATCGCAGGGGACAACGAGCAGTACTTC. Its protein product is CASSLIAGDNEQYF.

For this clone: Other nucleotide sequences from this sample produce the same CDR3. The chain couples TRBV5-1 to TRBJ2-5; D call uncertain. CDR1 is SGHRS, CDR2 YFSETQ, per germline. Trimming cost V 0 bases and J 5 bases, with 8 bases left between them. This CDR3 spans 13 amino acids. CDR3 nucleotides: TGCGCCAGCAGCTTGGTGGGCGCGGAGACCCAGTACTTC. Encoded protein: CASSLVGAETQYF.

This clone was seen once. The chain recombines TRBV29-1 with TRBJ2-3; D not certain. Deletions cut 1 base from V and 0 bases from J, with 11 bases between. The CDR3 is 15 amino acids. Germline V gives CDR1 SQVTM, CDR2 ANQGSEA. The CDR3, as DNA: TGCAGCGTTGAAGGTATTATCACTAGCACAGATACGCAGTATTTT. It encodes CSVEGIITSTDTQYF.

As to this clone: At one end the junction does not follow the germline gene, possibly because of a read error. The chain uses TRBV5-6 and TRBJ2-2, with TRBD1 matching over 7 bases. Germline values: CDR1 SGHDT, CDR2 YYEEEE. This CDR3 has 15 amino acids. The CDR3 protein is CVSSKGQLNTGELFF. The CDR3 DNA follows: TGTGTCAGCAGCAAGGGACAGCTGAACACCGGGGAGCTGTTTTTT. Together with reference TRBV5-6 and TRBJ2-2, the CDR3 gives the full variable domain: DAGVTQSPTHLIKTRGQQVTLRCSPKSGHDTVSWYQQALGQGPQFIFQYYEEEERQRGNFPDRFSGHQFPNYSSELNVNALLLGDSALYLCVSSKGQLNTGELFFGEGSRLTVL.

The J gene is TRBJ2-3, the V gene TRBV9; 9 bases agree with TRBD2. V lost 4 bases, J lost 2 bases, and 8 bases stayed unmatched. Germline CDR1 reads SGDLS; CDR2 reads YYNGEE. The CDR3 spans 16 residues. This chain's CDR3 is CASSSRAGGVTDTQYF. The CDR3 nucleotides are TGTGCCAGCAGCTCCAGAGCGGGGGGCGTCACAGATACGCAGTATTTT.

The chain employs TRBV27 and TRBJ2-1; a possible D gene is TRBD1 (6 bases). The CDR3 is 14 residues long. The germline CDR1 and CDR2 sequences are MNHEY and SMNVEV (reference sequence). V was clipped by 2 bases and J by 1 base, with 6 bases between them. CDR3 bases: TGTGCCAGCAGTTTACAGGGGTCCTACAATGAGCAGTTCTTC. Translated: CASSLQGSYNEQFF.

V usage is TRBV27 and J usage is TRBJ1-3; the D is unclear. V lost 4 bases to trimming and J lost 1 base, with 8 bases between them. CDR1 is MNHEY and CDR2 is SMNVEV in the germline V gene (reference sequence). This CDR3 is 14 amino acids long. The CDR3 bases are TGTGCCAGCAGTTCGGTATCTTCTGGAAACACCATATATTTT. Its protein product is CASSSVSSGNTIYF.

The CDR3 DNA sequence: TGTGCCAGCAGCGTAGCTGGAGGGTCGCTCTACAATGAGCAGTTCTTC. Translation gives CASSVAGGSLYNEQFF. The J gene is TRBJ2-1, the V gene TRBV9, with D possibly matching TRBD2 (6 bases). Trimming cost V 0 bases and J 3 bases, with 13 bases left between them. The CDR3 length is 16 residues. Per the germline V gene, CDR1 is SGDLS and CDR2 is YYNGEE.

J is TRBJ1-2 and V is TRBV6-6; 8 nucleotides agree with TRBD1. Trimming removed 5 bases from V and 6 bases from J; junction bases left unmatched: 5. The CDR3 covers 13 residues. Germline V gives CDR1 MNHNY, CDR2 SVGAGI (reference sequence). The CDR3: CASSGQGYNGYTF. DNA of the CDR3: TGTGCCAGCAGTGGACAGGGTTATAATGGCTACACCTTC.